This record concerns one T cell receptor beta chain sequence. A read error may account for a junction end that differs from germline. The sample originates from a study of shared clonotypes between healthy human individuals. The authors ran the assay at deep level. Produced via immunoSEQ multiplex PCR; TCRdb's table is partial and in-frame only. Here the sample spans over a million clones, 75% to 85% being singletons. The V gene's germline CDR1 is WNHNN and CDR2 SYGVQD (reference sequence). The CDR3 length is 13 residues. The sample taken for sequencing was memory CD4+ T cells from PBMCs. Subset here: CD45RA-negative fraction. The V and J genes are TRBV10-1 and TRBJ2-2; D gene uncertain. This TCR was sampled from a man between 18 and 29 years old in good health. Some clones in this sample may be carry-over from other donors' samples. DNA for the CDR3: TGCGCCAGCAGCCCTTCGAACCCCGGGGAGCTGTTTTTT. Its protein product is CASSPSNPGELFF.